This T cell receptor (beta chain) is drawn from a study of human T cells and chemical hapten exposure. Whole-study context: Small pooled library volume differences mainly caused per-sample TCR yield variation. Whole-study results and caveats: Expanded TCR counts at PT1 were positively correlated with the patch test score. Counts of TCRs above 1 in 1000 frequency stayed unchanged with DPC sensitization.

Each CDR3 protein is one row after TCRdb ran MiXCR on the RACE reads. This sample carries about 90,000 distinct CDR3 sequences, roughly a tenth of them seen once, and the ten largest clones take more than 0.85%. This sample's time point: patch test 3, about 24 weeks after DPC sensitization. The treatment here: therapeutic diphenylcyclopropenone sensitization with weekly scalp DPC. This clonotype was seen ten or more times. What it binds is unknown. Germline CDR1 SGHRS, CDR2 YFSETQ. Deletions cut 0 bases from V and 4 bases from J, with 8 bases between. The CDR3 has 14 amino acids. Source: whole blood, taken in connection with sensitization to the hapten diphenylcyclopropenone (DPC). The chain links TRBV5-1 to TRBJ2-1; unclear D gene. The sequence came from a woman aged 30 to 39 with alopecia areata. Some clones in this sample may be carry-over from other donors' samples. The DNA of the CDR3 is TGCGCCAGCAGCTTGGCCCCCCAGTACAATGAGCAGTTCTTC. It translates to CASSLAPQYNEQFF.